A single sample gave rise to the 16 T cell receptor beta chains below, sequenced in a study of shared clonotypes between healthy human individuals. Using immunoSEQ multiplex PCR, the repertoire was profiled, and TCRdb retains in-frame clones only, with some absent. Of under 1,100,000 clones in the sample, around 78% were seen once. The sample comprised memory CD4+ T cells from PBMCs. Regarding subset: CD45RA-negative fraction. Every receptor here comes from a young man in good health. Some clones in this sample may be carry-over from other donors' samples.

The chain has TRBV6-6 and TRBJ2-3; the D is unclear. The V end lost 6 bases, the J end lost 4 bases, and 8 bases lay between the germline ends. Germline CDR1 and CDR2: MNHNY and SVGAGI (reference sequence). CDR3 length equals 12 residues. In DNA, the CDR3 is TGTGCCAGCAGCAACCAAGCAGATACGCAGTATTTT. Translating it yields CASSNQADTQYF.

The chain carries TRBV11-2 and TRBJ2-1, with D possibly TRBD2 on 6 matching bases. Germline lookup yields CDR1 SGHAT and CDR2 FQNNGV. V dropped 1 base and J dropped 3 bases, with 10 bases sitting between them. This CDR3 has 15 residues. The chain's CDR3 is CASSLVVAVYNEQFF. The CDR3 DNA reads as TGTGCCAGCAGCTTAGTGGTAGCGGTCTACAATGAGCAGTTCTTC.

This rearrangement joins TRBV30 to TRBJ2-4; 10 positions match TRBD1. Germline V gene sequence: CDR1 GTSNPN, CDR2 SVGIG (reference sequence). The length of the CDR3 is 13 residues. Germline trimming cut 1 base from V and 15 bases from J; bases unmatched to any gene: 9. CDR3 region: CAWSEGTGDVRYF. CDR3 DNA: TGTGCCTGGAGTGAGGGGACAGGGGATGTTAGGTACTTC. The full variable domain, rest sourced from reference TRBV30 and TRBJ2-4, is SQTIHQWPATLVQPVGSPLSLECTVEGTSNPNLYWYRQAAGRGLQLLFYSVGIGQISSEVPQNLSASRPQDRQFILSSKKLLLSDSGFYLCAWSEGTGDVRYFGAGTRLSVL.

There are a few counts of this clone. The chain joins TRBV7-3 to TRBJ2-3; D is undetermined. The CDR3 is 13 residues long. Germline V gives CDR1 SGHTA, CDR2 FQGTGA. The V gene lost 5 bases and the J gene lost 5 bases, with 11 bases spanning the gap. CDR3 in DNA: TGTGCCAGCAGCCTCGCGAGTGGAGATACGCAGTATTTT. Its protein product is CASSLASGDTQYF.

The chain combines TRBV4-1 with TRBJ2-7; D not resolved. Germline V gene lookup returns CDR1 MGHRA and CDR2 YSYEKL. V was cut by 1 base and J by 4 bases, with 20 bases left in between. The CDR3 loop spans 17 amino acids. CDR3 bases: TGCGCCAGCAGCCAAGCTTGGAACAGTGGATTGCTTTACGAGCAGTACTTC. Its translation is CASSQAWNSGLLYEQYF.

DNA for the CDR3: TGTGCCTGGAGCGGGTTGTATAGCAATCAGCCCCAGCATTTT. This encodes CAWSGLYSNQPQHF. This sequence joins TRBV30 and TRBJ1-5; D ambiguous. V lost 3 bases, J lost 0 bases, and 9 bases lay in between. Germline V lookup: CDR1 GTSNPN, CDR2 SVGIG (reference sequence). CDR3 length: 14 residues.

V usage is TRBV14 and J usage is TRBJ2-7; 12 bases map to TRBD2. The J segment lost 6 bases and the V segment lost 2 bases, leaving 5 bases of the junction unmatched. Germline V lookup: CDR1 SGHDN, CDR2 FVKESK. The CDR3 extends over 15 amino acids. CDR3 in DNA: TGTGCCAGCAGCCAACCGACTAGCGGGAGAGGCGAGCAGTACTTC. This codes for CASSQPTSGRGEQYF.

This chain uses TRBV19 with TRBJ1-5; weak D call: TRBD1 (5 bases). V lost 1 base, J lost 9 bases, and 13 bases lay in between. This CDR3 region has 14 residues. Germline V lookup: CDR1 LNHDA, CDR2 SQIVND (reference sequence). The CDR3 DNA reads TGTGCCAGTAGTATAGGGCTTACCCAGGGGCCCCAGCATTTT. The encoded protein is CASSIGLTQGPQHF. The entire variable domain, with the rest obtained from reference TRBV19 and TRBJ1-5, is as follows: DGGITQSPKYLFRKEGQNVTLSCEQNLNHDAMYWYRQDPGQGLRLIYYSQIVNDFQKGDIAEGYSVSREKKESFPLTVTSAQKNPTAFYLCASSIGLTQGPQHFGDGTRLSIL.

A note on this clone: It differs at one base from a far larger clone, so likely a read error. The chain employs TRBV9 and TRBJ2-2; 8 bases are shared with TRBD1. The CDR3 contains 16 residues. The germline V gene has CDR1 SGDLS and CDR2 YYNGEE. For the CDR3, the DNA is TGTGCCAGCAGCGTAGACGCCCAGGGGGCCACCCGGGAGCTGTTTTTT. Translated, it gives CASSVDAQGATRELFF.

The chain links TRBV19 to TRBJ1-2; 7 nucleotides agree with TRBD1. In germline, CDR1 is LNHDA, CDR2 SQIVND (reference sequence). V trimming: 7 bases; J trimming: 2 bases; junction bases outside the gene matches: 10. The CDR3 has 15 residues. In nucleotides, the CDR3 is TGTGCCAGTACCGAACGTCAGGACAGGAACTATGGCTACACCTTC. Translation: CASTERQDRNYGYTF. Full variable domain (outside the CDR3, taken from reference TRBV19 and TRBJ1-2): DGGITQSPKYLFRKEGQNVTLSCEQNLNHDAMYWYRQDPGQGLRLIYYSQIVNDFQKGDIAEGYSVSREKKESFPLTVTSAQKNPTAFYLCASTERQDRNYGYTFGSGTRLTVV.

The chain uses TRBV6-1 and TRBJ1-4, with D maybe TRBD1 (5 bases). Germline values: CDR1 MNHNS, CDR2 SASEGT. CDR3 size: 11 residues. Deletions cut 6 bases from V and 14 bases from J, with 13 bases between. CDR3 loop: CASRRQRVLFF. CDR3 nucleotide sequence: TGTGCCAGCAGGAGACAGCGTGTCCTGTTTTTT.

The CDR3 nucleotides are TGTGCCAGCAGCCGACGGGATGAAGCTTTCTTT. Translating gives CASSRRDEAFF. V is TRBV6-6 and J is TRBJ1-1; D remains ambiguous. CDR1 and CDR2 (germline): MNHNY, SVGAGI (reference sequence). This CDR3 spans 11 amino acids. V dropped 6 bases and J dropped 7 bases, with 9 bases sitting between them.

This clone was seen repeatedly, ten times or more. CDR3 in amino acids: CASSQHLTNTGELFF. The CDR3 nucleotides are TGCGCCAGCAGCCAGCACTTAACGAACACCGGGGAGCTGTTTTTT. The chain is built from TRBV4-3 and TRBJ2-2; D unresolved. V lost 3 bases, J lost 0 bases, and 8 bases lay in between. The length of the CDR3 is 15 residues. The germline V gene has CDR1 LGHNA and CDR2 YSLEER.

The V and J genes are TRBV19 and TRBJ1-5, with TRBD1 identical over 7 bases. The CDR3 sequence is 16 residues long. Germline-derived CDR1 and CDR2 are LNHDA and SQIVND (reference sequence). J lost 2 bases, V lost 4 bases, and 8 bases had no gene match. This CDR3 reads CASSRNNRGGNQPQHF. For the CDR3, the DNA is TGTGCCAGTAGTAGAAATAACAGGGGTGGCAATCAGCCCCAGCATTTT.

V and J are TRBV4-1 and TRBJ2-7, with D unresolved. CDR1 and CDR2 from the germline V gene are MGHRA and YSYEKL. Trimming took 1 base from V and 5 from J, leaving 15 bases between them. The CDR3 loop spans 15 amino acids. The chain's CDR3 is CASSQGVTLVHEQYF. The CDR3 DNA is TGCGCCAGCAGCCAAGGAGTCACATTGGTGCACGAGCAGTACTTC.

The V and J genes are TRBV7-3 and TRBJ2-1, with TRBD2 matching over 9 bases. In germline, CDR1 is SGHTA, CDR2 FQGTGA. The V gene end was trimmed by 4 bases and the J gene end by 3 bases; junction bases not matched to a gene: 7. The CDR3 covers 16 residues. The CDR3 loop reads CASSSRLADVYNEQFF. In nucleotides, the CDR3 is TGTGCCAGCAGCTCTAGACTAGCGGACGTCTACAATGAGCAGTTCTTC.